This TCR beta chain was captured in a study of identical twins. Study findings and constraints: Memory repertoires showed no such pattern, whereas abundant cord blood beta clonotypes carried fewer insertions.

Trimming cost V 3 bases and J 6 bases; bases outside gene matches: 4. Per the germline V gene, CDR1 is SGHVS and CDR2 is FNYEAQ. The CDR3 loop spans 14 amino acids. TCRdb recomputed calls from the 5' RACE reads with MiXCR, one row per CDR3 protein. The sample lists about 920,000 distinct CDR3 sequences; about 12% were seen once. Details on this clonotype: What it binds is not known.

This sample also appeared in a second study, on yellow fever vaccine responses in identical twins. That source adds: Twins' vaccine T cell response reportedly gave the appearance of partial convergence and partial personalization.

This TCR was sampled from a woman under 30 in good health. Sequencing was done on a sample of PBMCs. J is TRBJ2-7 and V is TRBV7-6; TRBD1 aligns across 11 bases. The CDR3 loop reads CASSFGQGASEQYF. The CDR3 nucleotides read TGTGCCAGCAGCTTTGGACAGGGGGCATCCGAGCAGTACTTC.